This TCR beta chain was identified in a study of blood T cell repertoires in COVID-19. Whole-study context: Material from acute and convalescent COVID-19 was sourced from the United States, Italy and Spain. The analysed material was cDNA or gDNA that came from T cells, B-cell-depleted T cells, or PBMCs.

Adults between roughly 18 and 100 years of age took part from about two dozen US areas. Participant reports of clinical history set cohort assignment. The assay was immunoSEQ multiplex PCR, and TCRdb's table has in-frame clones only and misses some. The table lists 200,000 or so clones, 70% to 90% of them singletons. Germline V lookup: CDR1 SEHNR, CDR2 FQNEAQ (reference sequence). V lost 9 bases and J 0 bases, leaving 10 bases between the germline ends. The CDR3 runs 13 residues. The receptor was isolated from a man aged 30 to 45 who had recovered from COVID-19. Sequencing input: PBMCs or T cells enriched from blood (not recorded which). The chain uses TRBV7-9 and TRBJ2-3; D is perhaps TRBD1 (6 bases). For the CDR3, the DNA is TGTGCCAGGACGGACAGTAGCACAGATACGCAGTATTTT. It specifies CARTDSSTDTQYF.